This T cell receptor beta chain comes out of a study of blood T cell repertoires in COVID-19. In the study overall: COVID-19 samples, acute and convalescent, were from the United States, Italy and Spain.

Seattle researchers signed up patients amid active infection and tracked them longitudinally. With V trimmed by 2 bases and J by 4 bases, 3 bases remained unmatched. Germline CDR1 KGHSH, CDR2 LQKENI. This CDR3 has 15 residues. In the original analysis: Cell counts per sample came from amplifying reference gene primers. The table came from immunoSEQ multiplex PCR; TCRdb's copy has only in-frame clones and leaves some out. That table gives V, J and clone size, and the DNA gave D and trimming. The sample records fewer than 300,000 clones, approximately 86% being singletons. The receptor comes from a human donor with COVID-19, enrolled during active disease. The donor label of this sample is uncertain. Sequenced input: peripheral blood. The chain couples TRBV18 to TRBJ1-2; 11 bases are shared with TRBD1. Written as DNA, the CDR3 is TGTGCCAGCTCACCAGAGGGACAGGGGGGCTATGGCTACACCTTC. Amino acids: CASSPEGQGGYGYTF.